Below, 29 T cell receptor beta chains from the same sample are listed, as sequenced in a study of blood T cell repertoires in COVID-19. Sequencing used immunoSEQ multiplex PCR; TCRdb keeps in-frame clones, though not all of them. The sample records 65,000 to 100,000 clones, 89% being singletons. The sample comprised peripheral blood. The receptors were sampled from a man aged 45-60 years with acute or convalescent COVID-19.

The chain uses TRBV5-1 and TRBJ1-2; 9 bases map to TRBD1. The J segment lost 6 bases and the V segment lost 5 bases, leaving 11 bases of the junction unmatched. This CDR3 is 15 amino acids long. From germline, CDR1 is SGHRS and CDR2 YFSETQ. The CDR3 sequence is CASSSYAGQGHGYTF. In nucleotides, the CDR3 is TGCGCCAGCAGTTCTTATGCCGGACAGGGGCATGGCTACACCTTC.

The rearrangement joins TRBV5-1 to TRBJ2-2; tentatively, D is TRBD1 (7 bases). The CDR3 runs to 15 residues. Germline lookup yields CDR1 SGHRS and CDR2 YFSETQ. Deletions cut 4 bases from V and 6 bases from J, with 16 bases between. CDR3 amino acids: CASSPGDRGPGELFF. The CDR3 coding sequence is TGCGCCAGCAGCCCGGGGGACAGAGGGCCCGGGGAGCTGTTTTTT.

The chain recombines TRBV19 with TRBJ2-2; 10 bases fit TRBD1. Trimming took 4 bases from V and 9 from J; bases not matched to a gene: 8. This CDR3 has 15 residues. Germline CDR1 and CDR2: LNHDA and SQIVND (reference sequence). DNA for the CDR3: TGTGCCAGTAGTAGCCGGGACAGGGGCTTAAGGGAGCTGTTTTTT. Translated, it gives CASSSRDRGLRELFF.

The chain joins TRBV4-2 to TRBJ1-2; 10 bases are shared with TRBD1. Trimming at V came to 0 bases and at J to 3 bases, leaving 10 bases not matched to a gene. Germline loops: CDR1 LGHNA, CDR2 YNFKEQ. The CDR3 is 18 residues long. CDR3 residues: CASSQDLGQGHNYYGYTF. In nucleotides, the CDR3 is TGTGCCAGCAGCCAAGATTTGGGACAGGGGCACAACTACTATGGCTACACCTTC.

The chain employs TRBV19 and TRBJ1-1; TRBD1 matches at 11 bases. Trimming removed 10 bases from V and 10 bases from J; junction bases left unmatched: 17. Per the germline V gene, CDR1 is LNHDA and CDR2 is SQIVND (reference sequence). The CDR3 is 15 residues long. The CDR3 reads CATTPGQGGVASAFF. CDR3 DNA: TGTGCCACAACCCCGGGACAGGGGGGAGTCGCCTCAGCTTTCTTT. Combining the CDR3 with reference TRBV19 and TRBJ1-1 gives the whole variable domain DGGITQSPKYLFRKEGQNVTLSCEQNLNHDAMYWYRQDPGQGLRLIYYSQIVNDFQKGDIAEGYSVSREKKESFPLTVTSAQKNPTAFYLCATTPGQGGVASAFFGQGTRLTVV.

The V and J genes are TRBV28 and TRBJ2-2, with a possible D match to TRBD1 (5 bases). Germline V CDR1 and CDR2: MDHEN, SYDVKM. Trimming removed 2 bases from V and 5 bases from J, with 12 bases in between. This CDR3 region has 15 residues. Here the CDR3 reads CASSLGDRPTGELFF. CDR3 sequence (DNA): TGTGCCAGCAGTTTAGGTGACAGACCAACCGGGGAGCTGTTTTTT.

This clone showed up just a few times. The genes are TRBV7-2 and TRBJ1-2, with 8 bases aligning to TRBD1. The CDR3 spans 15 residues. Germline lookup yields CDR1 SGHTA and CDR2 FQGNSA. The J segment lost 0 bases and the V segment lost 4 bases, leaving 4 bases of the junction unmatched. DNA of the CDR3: TGTGCCAGCAGCTCAGGGGACAGGCCTAACTATGGCTACACCTTC. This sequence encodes CASSSGDRPNYGYTF.

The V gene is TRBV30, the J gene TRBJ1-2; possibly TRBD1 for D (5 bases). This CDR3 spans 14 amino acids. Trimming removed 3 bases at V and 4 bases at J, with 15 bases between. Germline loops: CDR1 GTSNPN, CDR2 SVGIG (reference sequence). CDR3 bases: TGTGCCTGGAGGTCGGGGGGATGGGGCTATGGCTACACCTTC. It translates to CAWRSGGWGYGYTF.

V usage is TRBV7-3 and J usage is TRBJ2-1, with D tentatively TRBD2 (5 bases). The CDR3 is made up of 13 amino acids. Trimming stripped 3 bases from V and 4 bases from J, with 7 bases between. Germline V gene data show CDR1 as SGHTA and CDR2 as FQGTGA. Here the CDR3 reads CASSLDLYNEQFF. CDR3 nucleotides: TGTGCCAGCAGCTTGGACTTATACAATGAGCAGTTCTTC.

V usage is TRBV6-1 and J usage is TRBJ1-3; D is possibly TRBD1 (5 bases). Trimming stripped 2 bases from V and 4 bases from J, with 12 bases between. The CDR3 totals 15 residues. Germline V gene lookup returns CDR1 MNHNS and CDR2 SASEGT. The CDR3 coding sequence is TGTGCCAGCAGTGAACAGGGAGCGGGCGGAAACACCATATATTTT. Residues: CASSEQGAGGNTIYF.

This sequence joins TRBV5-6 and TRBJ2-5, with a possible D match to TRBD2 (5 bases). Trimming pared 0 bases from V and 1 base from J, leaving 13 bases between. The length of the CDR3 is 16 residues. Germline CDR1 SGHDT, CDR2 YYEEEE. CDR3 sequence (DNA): TGTGCCAGCAGCTTGGGTGCGGGCGGGCCCCAAGAGACCCAGTACTTC. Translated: CASSLGAGGPQETQYF.

The CDR3 spells CAISPGGPPGREQFF. The CDR3 bases are TGTGCCATCAGTCCCGGGGGGCCGCCGGGCCGTGAGCAGTTCTTC. J is TRBJ2-1 and V is TRBV10-3; perhaps TRBD2 as D (7 bases). The length of the CDR3 is 15 residues. V lost 5 bases to trimming and J lost 9 bases, with 20 bases between them. CDR1 is ENHRY, CDR2 SYGVKD, per germline.

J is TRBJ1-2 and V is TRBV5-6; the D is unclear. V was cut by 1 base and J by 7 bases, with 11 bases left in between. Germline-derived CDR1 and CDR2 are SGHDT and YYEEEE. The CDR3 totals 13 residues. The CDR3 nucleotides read TGTGCCAGCAGCTTGTCGCGAGCGGGTGGCTACACCTTC. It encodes CASSLSRAGGYTF.

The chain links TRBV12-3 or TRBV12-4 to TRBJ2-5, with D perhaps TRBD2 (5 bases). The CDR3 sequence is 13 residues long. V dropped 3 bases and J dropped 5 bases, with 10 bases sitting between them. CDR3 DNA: TGTGCCAGCAGTTTTTCGGGGTTGGAGACCCAGTACTTC. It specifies CASSFSGLETQYF.

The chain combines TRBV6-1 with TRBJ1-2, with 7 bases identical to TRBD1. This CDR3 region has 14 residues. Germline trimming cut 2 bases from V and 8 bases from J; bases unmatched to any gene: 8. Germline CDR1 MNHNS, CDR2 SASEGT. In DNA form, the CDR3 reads TGTGCCAGCAGTGAAACCACAGGGGTCGGAGGCTACACCTTC. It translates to CASSETTGVGGYTF.

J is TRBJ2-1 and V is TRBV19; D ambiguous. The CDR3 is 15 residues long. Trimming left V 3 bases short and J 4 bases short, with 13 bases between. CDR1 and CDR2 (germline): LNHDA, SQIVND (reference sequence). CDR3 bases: TGTGCCAGTAGTATTGGCCGAATGATGTACAATGAGCAGTTCTTC. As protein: CASSIGRMMYNEQFF.

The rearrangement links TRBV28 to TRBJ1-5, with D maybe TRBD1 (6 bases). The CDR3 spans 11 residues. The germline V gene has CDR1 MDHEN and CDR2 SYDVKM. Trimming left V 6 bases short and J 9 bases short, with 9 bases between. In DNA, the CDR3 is TGTGCCAGCAGACAAGGGGGGCCCCAGCATTTT. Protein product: CASRQGGPQHF.

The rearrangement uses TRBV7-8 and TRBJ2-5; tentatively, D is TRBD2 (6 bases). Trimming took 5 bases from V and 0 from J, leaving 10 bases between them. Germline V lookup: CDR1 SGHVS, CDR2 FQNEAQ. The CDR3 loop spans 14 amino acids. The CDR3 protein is CASSLRDYQETQYF. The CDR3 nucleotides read TGTGCCAGCAGCCTCCGGGACTACCAAGAGACCCAGTACTTC.

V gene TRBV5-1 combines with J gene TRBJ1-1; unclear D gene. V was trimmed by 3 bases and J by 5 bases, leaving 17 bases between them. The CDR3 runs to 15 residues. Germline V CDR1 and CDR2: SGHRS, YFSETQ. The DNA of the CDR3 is TGCGCCAGCAGCTGGCGCGGGCCGGGAGAGACTGAAGCTTTCTTT. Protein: CASSWRGPGETEAFF.

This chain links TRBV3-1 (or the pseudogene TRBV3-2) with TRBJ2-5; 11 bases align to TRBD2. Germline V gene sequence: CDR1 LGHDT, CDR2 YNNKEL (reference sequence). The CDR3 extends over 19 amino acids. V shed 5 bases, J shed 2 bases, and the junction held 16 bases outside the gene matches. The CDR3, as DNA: TGTGCCAGCAGCTCCCCTCCCGGTAGCGGGGGGGGTATTCAAGAGACCCAGTACTTC. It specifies CASSSPPGSGGGIQETQYF.

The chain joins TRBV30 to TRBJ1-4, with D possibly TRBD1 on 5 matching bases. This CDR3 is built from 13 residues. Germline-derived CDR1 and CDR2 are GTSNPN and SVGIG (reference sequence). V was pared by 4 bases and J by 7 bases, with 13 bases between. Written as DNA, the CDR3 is TGTGCCTGGAAAATAGGGGTTGGTGAAAAACTGTTTTTT. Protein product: CAWKIGVGEKLFF.

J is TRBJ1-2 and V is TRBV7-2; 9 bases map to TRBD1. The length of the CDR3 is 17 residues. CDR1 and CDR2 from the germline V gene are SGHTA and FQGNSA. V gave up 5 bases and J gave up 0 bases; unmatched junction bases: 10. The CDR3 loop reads CASSPWTGASANYGYTF. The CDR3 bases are TGTGCCAGCAGCCCGTGGACAGGGGCCTCCGCTAACTATGGCTACACCTTC.

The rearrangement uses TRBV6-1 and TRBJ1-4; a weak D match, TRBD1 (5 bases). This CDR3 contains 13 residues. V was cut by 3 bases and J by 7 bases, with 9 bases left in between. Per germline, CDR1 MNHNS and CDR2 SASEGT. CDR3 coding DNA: TGTGCCAGCAGTGACAGGGAGGGTGAAAAACTGTTTTTT. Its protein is CASSDREGEKLFF.

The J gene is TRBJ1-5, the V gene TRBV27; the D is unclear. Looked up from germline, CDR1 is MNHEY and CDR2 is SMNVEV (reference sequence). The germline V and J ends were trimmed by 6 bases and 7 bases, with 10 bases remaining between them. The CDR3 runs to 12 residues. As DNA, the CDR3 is TGTGCCAGCAGCATGAGGGTGCAGCCCCAGCATTTT. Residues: CASSMRVQPQHF.

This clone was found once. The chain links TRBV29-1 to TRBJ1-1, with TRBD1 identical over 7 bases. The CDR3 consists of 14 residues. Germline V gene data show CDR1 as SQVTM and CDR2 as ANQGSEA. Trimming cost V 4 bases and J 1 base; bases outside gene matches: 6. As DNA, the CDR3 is TGCAGCGTTGGTCCCTACAGGGGGAACACTGAAGCTTTCTTT. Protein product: CSVGPYRGNTEAFF.

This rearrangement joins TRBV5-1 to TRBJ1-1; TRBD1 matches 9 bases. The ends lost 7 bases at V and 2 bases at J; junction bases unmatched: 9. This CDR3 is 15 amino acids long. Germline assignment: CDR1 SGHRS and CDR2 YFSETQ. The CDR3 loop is CASRSSTGGNTEAFF. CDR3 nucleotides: TGCGCCAGCCGTTCCTCGACAGGGGGTAACACTGAAGCTTTCTTT.

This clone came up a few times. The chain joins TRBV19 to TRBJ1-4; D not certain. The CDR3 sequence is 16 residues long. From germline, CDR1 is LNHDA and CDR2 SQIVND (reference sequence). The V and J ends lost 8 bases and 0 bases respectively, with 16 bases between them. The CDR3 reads CASVSNGRATNEKLFF. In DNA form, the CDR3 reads TGTGCCAGTGTTAGTAACGGTCGGGCAACTAATGAAAAACTGTTTTTT. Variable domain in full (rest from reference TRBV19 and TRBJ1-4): DGGITQSPKYLFRKEGQNVTLSCEQNLNHDAMYWYRQDPGQGLRLIYYSQIVNDFQKGDIAEGYSVSREKKESFPLTVTSAQKNPTAFYLCASVSNGRATNEKLFFGSGTQLSVL.

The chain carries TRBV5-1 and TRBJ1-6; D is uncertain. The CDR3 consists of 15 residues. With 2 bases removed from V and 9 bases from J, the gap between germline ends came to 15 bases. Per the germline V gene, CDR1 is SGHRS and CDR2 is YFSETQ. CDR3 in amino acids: CASSFSTTQGSPLHF. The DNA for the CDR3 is TGCGCCAGCAGCTTCTCGACTACTCAAGGTTCACCCCTCCACTTT. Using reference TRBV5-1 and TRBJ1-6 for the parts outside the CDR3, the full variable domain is KAGVTQTPRYLIKTRGQQVTLSCSPISGHRSVSWYQQTPGQGLQFLFEYFSETQRNKGNFPGRFSGRQFSNSRSEMNVSTLELGDSALYLCASSFSTTQGSPLHFGNGTRLTVT.

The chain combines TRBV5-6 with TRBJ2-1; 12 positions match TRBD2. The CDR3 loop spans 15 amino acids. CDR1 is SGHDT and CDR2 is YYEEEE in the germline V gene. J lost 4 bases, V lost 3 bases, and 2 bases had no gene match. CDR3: CASSSGLAGYNEQFF. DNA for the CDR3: TGTGCCAGCAGCTCGGGACTAGCGGGTTACAATGAGCAGTTCTTC.